This entry describes one TCR beta chain. Its antigen is not known. The source of the sample is a study of T cell responses to AZD1222 COVID-19 vaccine. This table comes from immunoSEQ multiplex PCR, and its TCRdb copy is limited to in-frame clones, with some not included. Here the sample spans about 170,000 clones, 85% to 90% being singletons. Whole-study findings and limits: Mostly white British, mostly female donors; authors suggested clonal diversity may be underestimated. The study found Spike-specific TCR breadth and depth rose after two AZD1222 doses. Among vaccine-associated CD4 TCRs, coverage spanned spike, with dominance at 160-218 and 743-854.

There are 13 residues in the CDR3. V was trimmed by 6 bases and J by 0 bases, leaving 9 bases between them. Germline CDR1 is SGHNT and CDR2 is YYREEE (reference sequence). Sequences were derived from peripheral blood, sampled 28 days after the second dose of the MenACWY control vaccine. The sequence came from an adult who received the MenACWY meningococcal vaccine as a control. The chain links TRBV5-4 to TRBJ1-1; a weak D match, TRBD1 (6 bases). The CDR3 loop reads CASTQGMNTEAFF. CDR3 DNA: TGTGCCAGCACCCAGGGGATGAACACTGAAGCTTTCTTT.